The 8 T cell receptor beta chains presented below share a single source sample, sequenced in a study of CD8 T cells in ankylosing spondylitis. General observations from the study: A motif of 8 or 9 highly homologous TCR beta variants was seen as apparently characteristic of ankylosing spondylitis blood.

TCRdb passed the 5' RACE reads through MiXCR, listing each CDR3 protein once. Here the sample spans about 220,000 distinct CDR3 sequences, about 7% being singletons. These TCRs' antigens remain unknown. The sequenced material came from blood, either unsorted or a sorted T cell fraction (not recorded which). The receptors stem from a male donor with ankylosing spondylitis.

In this sample, this clonotype turned up a few times. The rearrangement links TRBV7-9 to TRBJ2-3; 14 bases match TRBD2. With 5 bases clipped from V and 7 bases from J, the junction kept 8 bases outside the gene matches. Germline V gives CDR1 SEHNR, CDR2 FQNEAQ (reference sequence). This CDR3 spans 16 amino acids. CDR3 amino acids: CASSPWGLAGEHTQYF. DNA of the CDR3: TGTGCCAGCAGCCCCTGGGGACTAGCGGGAGAACATACGCAGTATTTT.

This clonotype was detected ten times or more. V and J are TRBV20-1 and TRBJ2-1; D remains ambiguous. There are 14 residues in the CDR3. Germline V lookup: CDR1 DFQATT, CDR2 SNEGSKA (reference sequence). Trimming removed 6 bases at V and 4 bases at J, with 16 bases between. The CDR3 reads CSAPLEDGYNEQFF. In DNA form, the CDR3 reads TGCAGTGCCCCGCTCGAGGACGGATACAATGAGCAGTTCTTC.

V is TRBV4-2 and J is TRBJ1-5; D is uncertain. This CDR3 has 15 amino acids. The germline gives CDR1 LGHNA, CDR2 YNFKEQ. V lost 1 base to trimming and J lost 3 bases, with 10 bases between them. The CDR3 loop reads CASSQVRGVNQPQHF. The CDR3 coding sequence is TGTGCCAGCAGCCAAGTGCGTGGGGTCAATCAGCCCCAGCATTTT.

This clonotype was picked up many times. The rearrangement joins TRBV7-9 to TRBJ1-2; D uncertain. Trimming took off 2 bases at V and 0 bases at J, with 16 bases between the two ends. This CDR3 region has 17 residues. CDR1 SEHNR and CDR2 FQNEAQ come from the germline V gene (reference sequence). In DNA form, the CDR3 reads TGTGCCAGCAGCTTATTTCAGGACCTTCGCCCTAACTATGGCTACACCTTC. Residues: CASSLFQDLRPNYGYTF.

This clonotype has at least ten counts. The V gene is TRBV12-3 or TRBV12-4, the J gene TRBJ2-7; D could derive from TRBD1 or TRBD2 (5 bases each). This CDR3 is 14 amino acids long. Trimming cost V 6 bases and J 1 base, with 13 bases left between them. CDR3 amino acids: CASSLGGISYEQYF. The CDR3 bases are TGTGCCAGCAGCCTTGGGGGTATTTCCTACGAGCAGTACTTC.

This clonotype has just a few counts. The genes are TRBV29-1 and TRBJ1-1, with 10 bases lining up with TRBD1. The CDR3 runs to 18 residues. The germline gives CDR1 SQVTM, CDR2 ANQGSEA. V dropped 0 bases and J dropped 8; count of bases not matched to a gene: 18. DNA for the CDR3: TGCAGCGTTGAAGAACGTGTAGGGACAGGGGCCCCACTGCTCGAAGCTTTCTTT. Translated: CSVEERVGTGAPLLEAFF.

This clonotype was picked up many times. This chain uses TRBV20-1 with TRBJ1-1; 8 nucleotides agree with TRBD1. The CDR3 loop spans 16 amino acids. From germline, CDR1 is DFQATT and CDR2 SNEGSKA (reference sequence). V gave up 3 bases and J gave up 4 bases; unmatched junction bases: 13. The DNA of the CDR3 is TGCAGTGCTAGGAGCCCCCCAGGGGGCGAGGGCACTGAAGCTTTCTTT. Protein sequence: CSARSPPGGEGTEAFF.

This clonotype was counted at least ten times. The chain uses TRBV5-6 and TRBJ1-1; 8 bases are shared with TRBD1. The CDR3 extends over 15 amino acids. Germline CDR1 is SGHDT and CDR2 is YYEEEE. Germline trimming cut 4 bases from V and 4 bases from J; bases unmatched to any gene: 9. CDR3 sequence (DNA): TGTGCCAGCAGCGGCCCGGGACAGGTAATCACTGAAGCTTTCTTT. The encoded protein is CASSGPGQVITEAFF.